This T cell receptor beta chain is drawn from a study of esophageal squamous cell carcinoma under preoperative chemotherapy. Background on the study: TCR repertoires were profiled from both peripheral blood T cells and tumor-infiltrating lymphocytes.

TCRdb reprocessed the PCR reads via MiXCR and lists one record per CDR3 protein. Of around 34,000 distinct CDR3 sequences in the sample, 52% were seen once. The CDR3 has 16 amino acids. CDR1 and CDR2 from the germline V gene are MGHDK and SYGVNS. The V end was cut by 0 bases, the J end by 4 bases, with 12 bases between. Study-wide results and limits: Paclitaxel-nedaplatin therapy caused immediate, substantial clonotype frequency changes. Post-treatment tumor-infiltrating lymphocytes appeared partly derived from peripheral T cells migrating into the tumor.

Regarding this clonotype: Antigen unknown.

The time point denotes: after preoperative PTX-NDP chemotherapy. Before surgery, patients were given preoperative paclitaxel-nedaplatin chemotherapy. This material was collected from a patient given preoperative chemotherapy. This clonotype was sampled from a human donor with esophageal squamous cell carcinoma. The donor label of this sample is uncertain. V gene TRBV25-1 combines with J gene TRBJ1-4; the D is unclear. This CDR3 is CASSEYRGRSNEKLFF. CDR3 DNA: TGTGCCAGCAGTGAATATCGAGGACGGAGTAATGAAAAACTGTTTTTT.